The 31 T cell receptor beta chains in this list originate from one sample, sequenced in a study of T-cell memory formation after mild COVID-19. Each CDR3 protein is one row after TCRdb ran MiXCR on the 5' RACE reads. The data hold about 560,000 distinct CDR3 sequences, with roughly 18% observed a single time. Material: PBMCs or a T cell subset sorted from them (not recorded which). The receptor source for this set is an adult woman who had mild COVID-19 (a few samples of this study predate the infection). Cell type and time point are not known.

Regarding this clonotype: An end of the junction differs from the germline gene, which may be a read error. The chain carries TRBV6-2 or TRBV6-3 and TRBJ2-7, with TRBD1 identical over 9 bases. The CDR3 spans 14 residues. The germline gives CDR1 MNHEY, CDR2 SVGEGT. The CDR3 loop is CASRRTGDSDEQYF. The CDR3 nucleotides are TGTGCCAGCAGGCGGACAGGGGACTCCGACGAGCAGTACTTC.

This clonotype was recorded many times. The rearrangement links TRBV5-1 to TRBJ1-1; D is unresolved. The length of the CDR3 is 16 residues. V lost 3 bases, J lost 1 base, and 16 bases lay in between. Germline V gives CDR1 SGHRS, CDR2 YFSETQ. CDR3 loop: CASSSPSAAWNTEAFF. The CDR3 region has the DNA TGCGCCAGCAGCTCCCCTTCGGCAGCTTGGAACACTGAAGCTTTCTTT.

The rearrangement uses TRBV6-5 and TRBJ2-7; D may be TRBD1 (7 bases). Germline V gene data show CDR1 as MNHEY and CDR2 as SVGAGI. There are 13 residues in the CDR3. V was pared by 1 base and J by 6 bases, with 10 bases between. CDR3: CASSYYRGGEQYF. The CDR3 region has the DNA TGTGCCAGCAGTTACTACAGGGGAGGCGAGCAGTACTTC.

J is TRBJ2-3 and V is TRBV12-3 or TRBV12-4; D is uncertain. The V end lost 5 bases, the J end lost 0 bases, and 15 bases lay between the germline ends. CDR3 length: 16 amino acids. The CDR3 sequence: CASSIAVAPSTDTQYF. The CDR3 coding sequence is TGTGCCAGCAGTATCGCCGTGGCGCCTAGCACAGATACGCAGTATTTT.

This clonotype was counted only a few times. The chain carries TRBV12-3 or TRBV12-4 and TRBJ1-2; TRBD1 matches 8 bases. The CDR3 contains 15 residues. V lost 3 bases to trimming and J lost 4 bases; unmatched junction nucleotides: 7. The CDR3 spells CASSFRDRTGYGYTF. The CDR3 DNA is TGTGCCAGCAGTTTCCGGGACAGGACCGGCTATGGCTACACCTTC.

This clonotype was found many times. DNA for the CDR3: TGCGCCAGCAGCCGGAGGGACACCCGCACAGATACGCAGTATTTT. It is translated as CASSRRDTRTDTQYF. This sequence joins TRBV4-3 and TRBJ2-3, with D perhaps given as TRBD1 or TRBD2 (6 bases each). The CDR3 consists of 15 residues. CDR1 and CDR2 from the germline V gene are LGHNA and YSLEER. V was pared by 4 bases and J by 1 base, with 12 bases between.

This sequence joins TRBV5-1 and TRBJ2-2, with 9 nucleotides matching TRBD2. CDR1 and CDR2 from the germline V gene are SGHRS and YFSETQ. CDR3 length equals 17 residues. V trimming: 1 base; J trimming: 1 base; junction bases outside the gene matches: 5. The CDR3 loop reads CASSLSLAGMNTGELFF. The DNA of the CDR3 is TGCGCCAGCAGCTTGAGTCTAGCGGGGATGAACACCGGGGAGCTGTTTTTT.

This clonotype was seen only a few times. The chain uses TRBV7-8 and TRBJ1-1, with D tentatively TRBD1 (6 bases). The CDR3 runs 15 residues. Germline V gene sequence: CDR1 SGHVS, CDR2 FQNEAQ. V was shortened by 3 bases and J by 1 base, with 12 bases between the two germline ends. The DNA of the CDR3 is TGTGCCAGCAGCTTCATCGGGACATCGAACACTGAAGCTTTCTTT. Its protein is CASSFIGTSNTEAFF.

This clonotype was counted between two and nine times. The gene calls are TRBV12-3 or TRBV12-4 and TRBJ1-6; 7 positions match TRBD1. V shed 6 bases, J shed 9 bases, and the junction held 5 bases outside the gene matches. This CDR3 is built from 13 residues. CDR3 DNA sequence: TGTGCCAGCAGCTACCGGGACAGTTCACCCCTCCACTTT. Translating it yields CASSYRDSSPLHF.

The CDR3 coding sequence is TGTGCCAGCAGCGTAGTCCCGGCGGATAGCGGGGGGGGAGACAATGAGCAGTTCTTC. Protein product: CASSVVPADSGGGDNEQFF. The chain combines TRBV9 with TRBJ2-1; 11 nucleotides line up with TRBD2. Germline V gene sequence: CDR1 SGDLS, CDR2 YYNGEE. With V trimmed by 0 bases and J by 5 bases, 13 bases remained unmatched. The CDR3 is made up of 19 amino acids.

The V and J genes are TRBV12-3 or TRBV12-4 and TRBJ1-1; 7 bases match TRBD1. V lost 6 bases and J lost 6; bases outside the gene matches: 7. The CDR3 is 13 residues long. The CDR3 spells CASSPTGVAEAFF. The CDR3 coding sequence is TGTGCCAGCAGCCCCACAGGGGTAGCTGAAGCTTTCTTT.

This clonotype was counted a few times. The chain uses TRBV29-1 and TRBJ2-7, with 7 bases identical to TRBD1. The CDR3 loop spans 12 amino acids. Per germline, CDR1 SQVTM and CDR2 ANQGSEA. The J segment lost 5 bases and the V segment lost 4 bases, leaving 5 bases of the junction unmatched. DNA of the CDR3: TGCAGCGTTGCAAGAGGGGGCGACGAGCAGTACTTC. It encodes CSVARGGDEQYF.

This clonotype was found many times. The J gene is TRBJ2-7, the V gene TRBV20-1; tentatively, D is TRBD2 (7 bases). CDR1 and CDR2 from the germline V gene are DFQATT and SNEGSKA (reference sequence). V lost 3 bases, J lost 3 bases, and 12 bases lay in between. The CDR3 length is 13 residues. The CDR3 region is CSASPAGHYEQYF. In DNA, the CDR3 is TGCAGTGCTAGTCCAGCGGGACACTACGAGCAGTACTTC.

This CDR3 is CASSQEAGGNYGYTF. The CDR3 nucleotides read TGTGCCAGCAGCCAAGAAGCAGGGGGTAACTATGGCTACACCTTC. The chain recombines TRBV4-2 with TRBJ1-2; 7 nucleotides agree with TRBD1. Germline CDR1 reads LGHNA; CDR2 reads YNFKEQ. This CDR3 has 15 amino acids. V trimming: 0 bases; J trimming: 1 base; junction bases outside the gene matches: 2.

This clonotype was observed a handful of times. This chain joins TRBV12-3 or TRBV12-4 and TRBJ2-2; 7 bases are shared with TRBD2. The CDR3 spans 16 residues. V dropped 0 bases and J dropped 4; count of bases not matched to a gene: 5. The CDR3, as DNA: TGTGCCAGCAGTTTAGCTGCCCAGCGGGGCACCGGGGAGCTGTTTTTT. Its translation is CASSLAAQRGTGELFF.

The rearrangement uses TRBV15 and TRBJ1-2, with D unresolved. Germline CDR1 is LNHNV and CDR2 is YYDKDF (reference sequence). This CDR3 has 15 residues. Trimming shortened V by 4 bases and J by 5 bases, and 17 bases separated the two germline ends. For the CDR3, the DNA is TGTGCCACCAGCACCTCAAGTGAGGGTCCGTATGGCTACACCTTC. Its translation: CATSTSSEGPYGYTF.

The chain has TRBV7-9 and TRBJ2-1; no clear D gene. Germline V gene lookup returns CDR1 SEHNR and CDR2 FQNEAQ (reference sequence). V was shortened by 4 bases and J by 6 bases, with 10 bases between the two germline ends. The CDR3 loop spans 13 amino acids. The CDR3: CASSSAPGNEQFF. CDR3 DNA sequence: TGTGCCAGCAGCTCCGCCCCCGGCAATGAGCAGTTCTTC.

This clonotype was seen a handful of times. The CDR3 bases are TGTGCCAGCAGCCCCCCCCGACGGGACAGGGAGAGGCCGGACACTGAAGCTTTCTTT. It encodes CASSPPRRDRERPDTEAFF. This chain connects TRBV21-1 to TRBJ1-1; TRBD1 is taken as the D call from the table, unchecked against the DNA. TRBV21-1 is described as a pseudogene. The CDR3 sequence is 19 residues long.

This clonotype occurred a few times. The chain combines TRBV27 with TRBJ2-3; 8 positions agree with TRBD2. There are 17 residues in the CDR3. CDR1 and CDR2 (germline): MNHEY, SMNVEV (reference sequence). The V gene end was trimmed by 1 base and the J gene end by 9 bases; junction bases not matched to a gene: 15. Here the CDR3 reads CASSLFRREALQRTQYF. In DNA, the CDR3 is TGTGCCAGCAGTTTATTTAGGCGGGAGGCTTTACAACGGACGCAGTATTTT.

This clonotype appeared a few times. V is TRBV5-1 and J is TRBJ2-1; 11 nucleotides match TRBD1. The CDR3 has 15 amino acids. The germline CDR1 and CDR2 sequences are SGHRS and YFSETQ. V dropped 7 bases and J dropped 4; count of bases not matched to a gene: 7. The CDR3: CASEPGQGEYNEQFF. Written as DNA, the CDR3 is TGCGCCAGCGAGCCGGGACAGGGGGAATACAATGAGCAGTTCTTC.

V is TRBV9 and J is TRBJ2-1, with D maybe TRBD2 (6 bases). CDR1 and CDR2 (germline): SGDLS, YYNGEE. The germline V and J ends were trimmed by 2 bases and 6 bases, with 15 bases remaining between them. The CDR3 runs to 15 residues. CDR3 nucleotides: TGTGCCAGCAGCGTGGGAGGTAGTGTGGGCAATGAGCAGTTCTTC. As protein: CASSVGGSVGNEQFF. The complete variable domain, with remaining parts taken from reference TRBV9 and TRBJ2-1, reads DSGVTQTPKHLITATGQRVTLRCSPRSGDLSVYWYQQSLDQGLQFLIQYYNGEERAKGNILERFSAQQFPDLHSELNLSSLELGDSALYFCASSVGGSVGNEQFFGPGTRLTVL.

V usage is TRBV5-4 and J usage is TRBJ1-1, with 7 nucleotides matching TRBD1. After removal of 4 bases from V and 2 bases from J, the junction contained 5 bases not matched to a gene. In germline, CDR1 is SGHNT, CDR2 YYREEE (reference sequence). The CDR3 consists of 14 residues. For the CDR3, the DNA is TGTGCCAGCAGCCCAGGGGGGTCTAACACTGAAGCTTTCTTT. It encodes CASSPGGSNTEAFF. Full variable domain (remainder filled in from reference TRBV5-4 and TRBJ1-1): ETGVTQSPTHLIKTRGQQVTLRCSSQSGHNTVSWYQQALGQGPQFIFQYYREEENGRGNFPPRFSGLQFPNYSSELNVNALELDDSALYLCASSPGGSNTEAFFGQGTRLTVV.

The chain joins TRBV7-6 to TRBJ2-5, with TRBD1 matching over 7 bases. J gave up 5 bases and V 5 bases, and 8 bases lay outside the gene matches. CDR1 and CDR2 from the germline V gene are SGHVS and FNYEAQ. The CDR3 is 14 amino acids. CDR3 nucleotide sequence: TGTGCCAGCAGCCAAAAGGGGGCGCAGGAGACCCAGTACTTC. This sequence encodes CASSQKGAQETQYF.

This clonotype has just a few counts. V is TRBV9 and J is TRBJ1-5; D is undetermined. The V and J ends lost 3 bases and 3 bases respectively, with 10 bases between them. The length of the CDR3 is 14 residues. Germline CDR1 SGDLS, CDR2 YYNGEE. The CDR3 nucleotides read TGTGCCAGCAGCGAGGACCTCACCAATCAGCCCCAGCATTTT. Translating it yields CASSEDLTNQPQHF. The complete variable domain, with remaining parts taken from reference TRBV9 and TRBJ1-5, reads DSGVTQTPKHLITATGQRVTLRCSPRSGDLSVYWYQQSLDQGLQFLIQYYNGEERAKGNILERFSAQQFPDLHSELNLSSLELGDSALYFCASSEDLTNQPQHFGDGTRLSIL.

Written as DNA, the CDR3 is TGTGCCAGCAGTCGACCGGGACAGAACTACGAGCAGTACTTC. It is translated as CASSRPGQNYEQYF. J is TRBJ2-7 and V is TRBV12-3 or TRBV12-4; 7 bases map to TRBD1. The length of the CDR3 is 14 residues. V dropped 5 bases and J dropped 3; count of bases not matched to a gene: 7.

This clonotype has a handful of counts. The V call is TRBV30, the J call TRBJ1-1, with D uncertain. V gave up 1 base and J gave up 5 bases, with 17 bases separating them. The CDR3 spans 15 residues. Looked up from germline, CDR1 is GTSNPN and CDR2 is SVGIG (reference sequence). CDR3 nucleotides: TGTGCCTGGAGTGATCCTCGGGGAGGCCGGACTGAAGCTTTCTTT. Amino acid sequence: CAWSDPRGGRTEAFF.

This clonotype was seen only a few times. Here the CDR3 reads CASSSGPMNTEAFF. CDR3 sequence (DNA): TGCGCCAGCAGCTCGGGTCCAATGAACACTGAAGCTTTCTTT. The chain links TRBV5-1 to TRBJ1-1, with D hard to call. V lost 3 bases and J 0 bases, leaving 9 bases between the germline ends. Germline values: CDR1 SGHRS, CDR2 YFSETQ. The CDR3 sequence is 14 residues long.

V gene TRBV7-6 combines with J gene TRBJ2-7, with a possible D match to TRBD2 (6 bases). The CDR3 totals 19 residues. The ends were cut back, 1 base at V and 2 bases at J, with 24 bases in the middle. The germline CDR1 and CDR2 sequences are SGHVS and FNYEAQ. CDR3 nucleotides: TGTGCCAGCAGCTTAGAGGTCGGGGGACTGGTCACTAGGGCCTACGAGCAGTACTTC. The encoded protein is CASSLEVGGLVTRAYEQYF.

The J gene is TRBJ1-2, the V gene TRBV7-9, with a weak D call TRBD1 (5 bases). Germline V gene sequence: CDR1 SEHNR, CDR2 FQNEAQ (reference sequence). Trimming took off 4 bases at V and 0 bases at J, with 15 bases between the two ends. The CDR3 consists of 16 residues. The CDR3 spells CASSSHWDGSNYGYTF. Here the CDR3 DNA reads TGTGCCAGCAGCTCCCATTGGGACGGCTCTAACTATGGCTACACCTTC.

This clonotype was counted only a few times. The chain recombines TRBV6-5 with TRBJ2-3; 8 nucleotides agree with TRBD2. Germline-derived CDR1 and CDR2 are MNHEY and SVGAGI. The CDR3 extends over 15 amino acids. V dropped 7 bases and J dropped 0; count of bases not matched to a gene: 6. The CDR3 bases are TGTGCCAGCAAATCTGCGGGAGGAAGCACAGATACGCAGTATTTT. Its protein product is CASKSAGGSTDTQYF.

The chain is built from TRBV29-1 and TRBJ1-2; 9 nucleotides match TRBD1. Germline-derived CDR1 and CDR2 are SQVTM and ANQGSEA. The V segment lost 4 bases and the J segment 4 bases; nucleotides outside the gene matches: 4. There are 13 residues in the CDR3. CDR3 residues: CSVVGTGTYGYTF. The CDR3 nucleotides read TGCAGCGTTGTAGGGACAGGGACCTATGGCTACACCTTC. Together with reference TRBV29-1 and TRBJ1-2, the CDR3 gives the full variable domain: SAVISQKPSRDICQRGTSLTIQCQVDSQVTMMFWYRQQPGQSLTLIATANQGSEATYESGFVIDKFPISRPNLTFSTLTVSNMSPEDSSIYLCSVVGTGTYGYTFGSGTRLTVV.